Listed below are T cell receptor beta chains from one sample, sequenced in a study of response to subunit inactivated influenza vaccine. From the RT-PCR reads, TCRdb called clonotypes with MiXCR, one entry per CDR3 protein. This table has under 500,000 distinct CDR3 sequences, approximately 11% appearing once. Sample: PBMCs from blood, taken 35 to 45 days after vaccination. These receptors came from a man aged 50 to 60 who received an inactivated influenza vaccine. Each CDR3 is given with its conserved first and last residue.

TRBJ1-1 | TRBV4-3 | CASSQGILNTEAFF
TRBJ1-1 | TRBV4-2 | CASSRDDRQQLEAFF
TRBJ2-2 | TRBV19 | CASRSAGEGTGELFF
TRBJ2-7 | TRBV5-1 | CASSQIGGASYEQYF
TRBJ2-2 | TRBV6-5 | CASSFTSGYTGELFF
TRBJ2-1 | TRBV7-9 | CASSLRLASYNEQFF
TRBJ2-7 | TRBV10-3 | CAVSEGTNEQYF
TRBJ2-1 | TRBV7-9 | CASTGTEQFF
TRBJ2-2 | TRBV28 | CASSPGDRFTGELFF
TRBJ2-1 | TRBV11-1 | CASSSETGPLSSYNEQFF
TRBJ2-2 | TRBV6-1 | CASSILRLAGNTGELFF
TRBJ1-2 | TRBV7-9 | CASSYKNSYGYTF
TRBJ2-5 | TRBV12-3/TRBV12-4 | CASSFAWGTYTETQYF
TRBJ2-7 | TRBV20-1 | CSAAQDRERSYF
TRBJ1-2 | TRBV29-1 | CSVTPFSQNYGYTF
TRBJ1-5 | TRBV10-1 | CASRPGTGNQPQHF
TRBJ2-5 | TRBV4-3 | CASSHLQGTGASETQYF
TRBJ1-2 | TRBV7-2 | CASSLESGRGYTF
TRBJ2-1 | TRBV6-2/TRBV6-3 | CDSSLPTINEQFF
TRBJ2-7 | TRBV12-3/TRBV12-4 | CASSFPGQGAPEQYF
TRBJ1-5 | TRBV20-1 | CSAVQYSNQPQHF
TRBJ2-3 | TRBV4-3 | CASSQDLRGTDTQYF
TRBJ1-5 | TRBV12-3/TRBV12-4 | CASSPLGGSGPQHF
TRBJ1-4 | TRBV27 | CASSGLLRGANEKLFF
TRBJ2-1 | TRBV28 | CASSLIPQDRVVDNEQFF
TRBJ1-1 | TRBV6-5 | CASSSYGTVAFF
TRBJ2-5 | TRBV6-2/TRBV6-3 | CASSNPAAGGDETQYF
TRBJ1-4 | TRBV3-1 | CASSHRSSGTTNEKLFF
TRBJ2-5 | TRBV5-6 | CASSLLARGETQYF
TRBJ2-4 | TRBV11-2 | CASSLDSGLAGLAKNIQYF
TRBJ1-6 | TRBV20-1 | CSAGPRGYDSPLHF
TRBJ1-4 | TRBV4-3 | CASSQDEQGKGKLFF
TRBJ1-1 | TRBV6-2/TRBV6-3 | CASSYSTGRYYPEAFF
TRBJ2-1 | TRBV7-2 | CASSFDRGPYNEQFF
TRBJ2-7 | TRBV10-3 | CAISDPGPVSEQYF
TRBJ2-2 | TRBV7-9 | CASRHQDRNTGELFF
TRBJ2-5 | TRBV4-2 | CASSQGGSGHQETQYF
TRBJ2-5 | TRBV3-1 | CASSQRSGGQETQYF
TRBJ2-3 | TRBV29-1 | CSVEDWQGTSTDTQYF
TRBJ2-3 | TRBV28 | CASILAGSLDTQYF
TRBJ2-1 | TRBV20-1 | CSARDRKKSSYNEQFF
TRBJ2-7 | TRBV11-1 | CASSQPVSGRGLSYEQYF
TRBJ2-7 | TRBV20-1 | CSASGLAPSSYEQYF
TRBJ1-1 | TRBV7-9 | CASSLVKFGRRNTEAFF
TRBJ2-7 | TRBV20-1 | CSARITGGSYEQYF
TRBJ2-1 | TRBV20-1 | CSAAVAGGPTEQFF
TRBJ2-1 | TRBV12-3/TRBV12-4 | CASSLKSGRTYNEQFF
TRBJ2-3 | TRBV6-5 | CASSLGVSRRTDTQYF
TRBJ2-5 | TRBV4-2 | CASASGGRETQYF
TRBJ2-7 | TRBV7-2 | CASSHPGAVMYEQYF
TRBJ2-2 | TRBV12-3/TRBV12-4 | CASSFGLAGSSDTGELFF
TRBJ2-1 | TRBV15 | CATSRDRLGAYNEQFF
TRBJ1-2 | TRBV15 | CATSRGQSESGYTF
TRBJ2-7 | TRBV5-1 | CASSLEPGQIYEQYF